The 27 T cell receptor beta chains below all came from one sample that was sequenced in a study of T cells after posttransplantation cyclophosphamide. TCRdb's copy holds only in-frame clones and misses some; the assay was immunoSEQ multiplex PCR. The sample contains about 10,000 clones, 85% to 95% of which appear only once. The sequenced material came from naive CD8+ T cells sorted from PBMCs. These receptors all stem from a man aged 25 to 45 in good health and a related stem cell transplant donor.

This rearrangement joins TRBV5-1 to TRBJ2-1; D not resolved. Germline V gives CDR1 SGHRS, CDR2 YFSETQ. The CDR3 has 11 residues. Trimming shortened V by 3 bases and J by 8 bases, and 6 bases separated the two germline ends. The CDR3: CASSSSYEQFF. For the CDR3, the DNA is TGCGCCAGCAGCTCGTCCTATGAGCAGTTCTTC.

This chain joins TRBV10-2 and TRBJ1-1, with unresolved D. V shed 2 bases and J shed 0 bases, with 19 bases lying between them. The CDR3 runs 18 residues. The germline V gene has CDR1 WSHSY and CDR2 SAAADI. The DNA of the CDR3 is TGCGCCAGCAGTGAGCCCTATCGTGGGAGGCTAATGAACACTGAAGCTTTCTTT. Protein sequence: CASSEPYRGRLMNTEAFF.

The CDR3 DNA is TGTGCCAGCAGCTCCCTGACAGACGTGGGTGGCTACACCTTC. Protein: CASSSLTDVGGYTF. The rearrangement links TRBV5-6 to TRBJ1-2; possibly TRBD1 for D (5 bases). This CDR3 is 14 amino acids long. The germline gives CDR1 SGHDT, CDR2 YYEEEE. The V and J ends lost 3 bases and 7 bases respectively, with 16 bases between them.

The rearrangement links TRBV5-4 to TRBJ1-1, with D unresolved. V was shortened by 0 bases and J by 11 bases, with 20 bases between the two germline ends. Looked up from germline, CDR1 is SGHNT and CDR2 is YYREEE (reference sequence). CDR3 size: 15 residues. The CDR3 spells CASSLDPGRDDHAFF. The CDR3 nucleotides are TGTGCCAGCAGCTTGGATCCGGGGAGGGATGACCATGCTTTCTTT.

The chain is built from TRBV7-9 and TRBJ2-2; 7 positions agree with TRBD2. There are 16 residues in the CDR3. From germline, CDR1 is SEHNR and CDR2 FQNEAQ (reference sequence). V shed 3 bases, J shed 1 base, and the junction held 5 bases outside the gene matches. CDR3 nucleotides: TGTGCCAGCAGCTTCTATGGGGGGGGGAACACCGGGGAGCTGTTTTTT. This encodes CASSFYGGGNTGELFF.

The chain carries TRBV5-1 and TRBJ2-7, with TRBD1 matching over 9 bases. CDR1 is SGHRS and CDR2 is YFSETQ in the germline V gene. The V segment lost 0 bases and the J segment 4 bases; nucleotides outside the gene matches: 8. This CDR3 comprises 16 residues. CDR3 in amino acids: CASSLDRDRVSYEQYF. DNA for the CDR3: TGCGCCAGCAGCTTGGACCGGGACAGGGTGTCATACGAGCAGTACTTC.

The J gene is TRBJ2-7, the V gene TRBV19; D is possibly TRBD1 (6 bases). Trimming stripped 4 bases from V and 3 bases from J, with 13 bases between. Germline V gene data show CDR1 as LNHDA and CDR2 as SQIVND (reference sequence). This CDR3 region has 14 residues. The DNA for the CDR3 is TGTGCCAGTAGTACTTCGGACAGAATCTACGAGCAGTACTTC. This sequence encodes CASSTSDRIYEQYF.

CDR3 loop: CASSPSGGTDTQYF. The DNA of the CDR3 is TGCGCCAGCAGCCCCAGCGGGGGCACAGATACGCAGTATTTT. V is TRBV4-1 and J is TRBJ2-3, with TRBD2 identical over 7 bases. This CDR3 is built from 14 residues. Germline lookup yields CDR1 MGHRA and CDR2 YSYEKL. The V and J ends lost 4 bases and 1 base, in that order; junction bases with no gene match: 2.

V is TRBV4-1 and J is TRBJ1-4; 10 bases agree with TRBD1. CDR1 and CDR2 from the germline V gene are MGHRA and YSYEKL. CDR3 size: 15 residues. V dropped 1 base and J dropped 6; count of bases not matched to a gene: 2. CDR3 in amino acids: CASSQGDRGHEKLFF. CDR3 in DNA: TGCGCCAGCAGCCAAGGGGACAGGGGACATGAAAAACTGTTTTTT.

The V call is TRBV5-1, the J call TRBJ2-5; the D gene is possibly TRBD2 (5 bases). Deletions cut 1 base from V and 2 bases from J, with 15 bases between. The CDR3 is made up of 16 amino acids. The V gene's germline CDR1 is SGHRS and CDR2 YFSETQ. CDR3: CASSLSALRGQETQYF. The CDR3 bases are TGCGCCAGCAGCTTGTCAGCTTTACGGGGTCAAGAGACCCAGTACTTC.

The CDR3 coding sequence is TGTGCCAGCAGCTTGGGGGGGGTAGGTTCACCCCTCCACTTT. It specifies CASSLGGVGSPLHF. The V gene is TRBV5-6, the J gene TRBJ1-6, with D possibly matching TRBD1 (5 bases). CDR3 length: 14 residues. The V gene's germline CDR1 is SGHDT and CDR2 YYEEEE. With 0 bases removed from V and 9 bases from J, the gap between germline ends came to 10 bases.

This sequence joins TRBV4-3 and TRBJ1-1; D gene uncertain. Trimming cost V 0 bases and J 6 bases, with 11 bases left between them. Germline CDR1 reads LGHNA; CDR2 reads YSLEER. The CDR3 is 14 residues long. The CDR3 protein is CASSQDGGGAEAFF. The CDR3 DNA follows: TGCGCCAGCAGCCAAGACGGCGGCGGGGCTGAAGCTTTCTTT.

This chain links TRBV6-6 with TRBJ2-5; 9 nucleotides agree with TRBD2. The CDR3 extends over 14 amino acids. The V gene's germline CDR1 is MNHNY and CDR2 SVGAGI (reference sequence). The J segment lost 1 base and the V segment lost 5 bases, leaving 2 bases of the junction unmatched. This CDR3 reads CASSPTSGQETQYF. The CDR3 DNA is TGTGCCAGCAGTCCGACTAGCGGCCAAGAGACCCAGTACTTC.

The chain has TRBV7-3 and TRBJ1-1; possibly TRBD1 for D (5 bases). CDR1 is SGHTA, CDR2 FQGTGA, per germline. V lost 5 bases, J lost 1 base, and 8 bases lay in between. The CDR3 is made up of 13 amino acids. The CDR3 here is CASSPTGNTEAFF. For the CDR3, the DNA is TGTGCCAGCAGCCCCACAGGGAACACTGAAGCTTTCTTT.

The CDR3 is CASSVSGGTDTQYF. CDR3 coding DNA: TGTGCCAGCAGCGTTAGCGGGGGAACCGATACGCAGTATTTT. The chain employs TRBV7-8 and TRBJ2-3; 9 bases are a match to TRBD2. The CDR3 length is 14 residues. V trimming: 5 bases; J trimming: 6 bases; junction bases outside the gene matches: 6. Germline V gene lookup returns CDR1 SGHVS and CDR2 FQNEAQ.

The chain employs TRBV7-3 and TRBJ2-1; a possible D gene is TRBD2 (6 bases). V lost 0 bases and J 3 bases, leaving 18 bases between the germline ends. Germline V gives CDR1 SGHTA, CDR2 FQGTGA. The length of the CDR3 is 18 residues. DNA for the CDR3: TGTGCCAGCAGCTTAACCCCTACTAGCCCGGGCTTCTACAATGAGCAGTTCTTC. Protein: CASSLTPTSPGFYNEQFF. The whole variable domain, filled in from reference TRBV7-3 and TRBJ2-1, reads GAGVSQTPSNKVTEKGKYVELRCDPISGHTALYWYRQSLGQGPEFLIYFQGTGAADDSGLPNDRFFAVRPEGSVSTLKIQRTERGDSAVYLCASSLTPTSPGFYNEQFFGPGTRLTVL.

V usage is TRBV7-3 and J usage is TRBJ2-5; 10 bases map to TRBD1. The CDR3 length is 16 residues. Looked up from germline, CDR1 is SGHTA and CDR2 is FQGTGA. The V and J ends lost 4 bases and 4 bases, in that order; junction bases with no gene match: 9. The CDR3 here is CASSSPGQGTGETQYF. CDR3 sequence (DNA): TGTGCCAGCAGCTCTCCGGGACAGGGGACGGGAGAGACCCAGTACTTC.

The chain uses TRBV11-2 and TRBJ2-7; a possible D gene is TRBD2 (5 bases). This CDR3 region has 14 residues. Trimming took 1 base from V and 3 from J, leaving 10 bases between them. The germline V gene encodes CDR1 SGHAT and CDR2 FQNNGV. The CDR3 DNA is TGTGCCAGCAGCTTAGGCGGGTTCAACTACGAGCAGTACTTC. Amino acids: CASSLGGFNYEQYF.

The chain employs TRBV27 and TRBJ1-2, with 8 bases lining up with TRBD1. Germline loops: CDR1 MNHEY, CDR2 SMNVEV (reference sequence). The ends lost 6 bases at V and 2 bases at J; junction bases unmatched: 8. The length of the CDR3 is 15 residues. CDR3 sequence reads: CASRPASGGNYGYTF. CDR3 sequence (DNA): TGTGCCAGCAGGCCGGCATCAGGGGGCAACTATGGCTACACCTTC.

The genes are TRBV4-2 and TRBJ2-7; no clear D. Germline V gene data show CDR1 as LGHNA and CDR2 as YNFKEQ. The ends were cut back, 0 bases at V and 3 bases at J, with 9 bases in the middle. This CDR3 is 14 amino acids long. In nucleotides, the CDR3 is TGTGCCAGCAGCCAAGATGCGTCGGGCTACGAGCAGTACTTC. This sequence encodes CASSQDASGYEQYF.

The gene calls are TRBV19 and TRBJ2-1; weak D call: TRBD2 (6 bases). The V and J ends lost 3 bases and 1 base respectively, with 7 bases between them. Germline assignment: CDR1 LNHDA and CDR2 SQIVND (reference sequence). This CDR3 has 14 residues. CDR3 DNA: TGTGCCAGTAGTATCGGGGGTTCCTACAATGAGCAGTTCTTC. It codes for CASSIGGSYNEQFF.

Turning to this clone: The germline gene is not matched at one end of the junction; a read error may be the cause. The chain uses TRBV5-6 and TRBJ1-5, with D possibly being TRBD1 (5 bases). Germline assignment: CDR1 SGHDT and CDR2 YYEEEE. CDR3 length: 14 residues. This CDR3 is CANSLGTGDQPQHF. CDR3 coding DNA: TGTGCCAACAGCTTGGGAACAGGTGATCAGCCCCAGCATTTT.

V is TRBV11-2 and J is TRBJ2-7, with D tentatively TRBD2 (7 bases). Trimming took off 4 bases at V and 4 bases at J, with 20 bases between the two ends. The CDR3 has 16 residues. Germline CDR1 and CDR2: SGHAT and FQNNGV. As DNA, the CDR3 is TGTGCCAGCAGCTCAGGGGAGGGAATTCTCGGTTACGAGCAGTACTTC. Translating it yields CASSSGEGILGYEQYF.

J is TRBJ1-6 and V is TRBV2; D remains ambiguous. Germline V gene data show CDR1 as SNHLY and CDR2 as FYNNEI. V gave up 7 bases and J gave up 9 bases, with 7 bases separating them. The length of the CDR3 is 11 residues. Here the CDR3 DNA reads TGTGCCAGCAATACCGGTTCACCCCTCCACTTT. Translated: CASNTGSPLHF.

This clone has only one observation. The CDR3 coding sequence is TGTGCCAGCAGCCAAGATAGACAGACGGTGTCCTACGAGCAGTACTTC. It is translated as CASSQDRQTVSYEQYF. This sequence joins TRBV14 and TRBJ2-7; perhaps TRBD1 as D (5 bases). CDR1 SGHDN and CDR2 FVKESK come from the germline V gene. This CDR3 spans 16 amino acids. Trimming left V 0 bases short and J 1 base short, with 13 bases between.

V gene TRBV4-1 combines with J gene TRBJ1-1, with 11 bases identical to TRBD1. In germline, CDR1 is MGHRA, CDR2 YSYEKL. The CDR3 covers 18 residues. Losses at the gene ends were 3 bases for V and 3 bases for J; bases not matched to a gene: 12. CDR3 sequence (DNA): TGCGCCAGCAGCCAGTATCTAGGACAGGGGGCTTTGGACACTGAAGCTTTCTTT. Residues: CASSQYLGQGALDTEAFF.

The genes are TRBV6-6 and TRBJ2-1; the D gene is possibly TRBD2 (5 bases). The CDR3 has 15 residues. Germline CDR1 MNHNY, CDR2 SVGAGI (reference sequence). V was shortened by 0 bases and J by 0 bases, with 6 bases between the two germline ends. CDR3 sequence: CASSYSTNSYNEQFF. The CDR3 coding sequence is TGTGCCAGCAGTTACTCGACTAACTCCTACAATGAGCAGTTCTTC.